Listed here are 7 T cell receptor beta chains from one sample, sequenced in a study of circulating CD8 cells and anti-PD-1 response in melanoma. Sorting of live CD3+CD8+TCRalphabeta+ cells by PD-1 and/or TIGIT gave four subsets. Using approximately 15 ng of total RNA, TCR libraries were made with the QIAseq Immune Repertoire TCR panel. TCRdb used MiXCR to reprocess the reads, holding one entry per CDR3 protein. The table has under 500 distinct CDR3 sequences, more than 9% seen once. The material was CD8+ T cells from PBMCs, obtained at baseline or after one month of anti-PD-1 therapy (not recorded which). These receptor sequences come from a human donor with melanoma.

In this sample, this clonotype turned up a few times. A single base separates this from a much larger clone, so it may be a read error. The chain couples TRBV25-1 to TRBJ2-3; D remains ambiguous. Germline V gives CDR1 MGHDK, CDR2 SYGVNS. The CDR3 has 10 amino acids. The CDR3 DNA is TGTGCCAGCAGCACAGATTCGCAGTATTTT. It yields the protein CASSTDSQYF.

This clonotype was detected only a few times. The chain is built from TRBV28 and TRBJ1-1, with D perhaps matching TRBD1 (6 bases). The CDR3 runs 16 residues. Germline CDR1 MDHEN, CDR2 SYDVKM. Trimming removed 10 bases at V and 1 base at J, with 22 bases between. Written as DNA, the CDR3 is TGTGCCACCTCCCGGACAGTCCACTTCCAGAACACTGAAGCTTTCTTT. It yields the protein CATSRTVHFQNTEAFF.

Worth noting for this clonotype: One junction end disagrees with the germline gene, perhaps due to a read error. The gene calls are TRBV7-6 and TRBJ2-7; D possibly uses TRBD1 or TRBD2 (5 bases each). The CDR3 is made up of 13 amino acids. CDR1 and CDR2 (germline): SGHVS, FNYEAQ. The CDR3 nucleotides are TGTGCTAGCAGCCAGGGACCGAATTACGAGCAGTGCTTC. It encodes CASSQGPNYEQCF. Supplemented by reference TRBV7-6 and TRBJ2-7, the full variable domain reads GAGVSQSPRYKVTKRGQDVALRCDPISGHVSLYWYRQALGQGPEFLTYFNYEAQQDKSGLPNDRFSAERPEGSISTLTIQRTEQRDSAMYRCASSQGPNYEQCFGPGTRLTVT.

By share, this clonotype ranks as hyperexpanded (1% or more). The V and J genes are TRBV28 and TRBJ2-7; a weak D match, TRBD1 (5 bases). Trimming left V 1 base short and J 4 bases short, with 11 bases between. From germline, CDR1 is MDHEN and CDR2 SYDVKM. There are 14 residues in the CDR3. The CDR3 reads CASSLLQGRYEQYF. The CDR3 DNA reads as TGTGCCAGCAGTTTATTGCAGGGCCGGTACGAGCAGTACTTC.

This clonotype is large within its sample. The V call is TRBV24-1, the J call TRBJ2-1, with a tentative D call TRBD1 (5 bases). The germline V gene encodes CDR1 KGHDR and CDR2 SFDVKD. The CDR3 covers 16 residues. Trimming took 5 bases from V and 6 from J, leaving 19 bases between them. The CDR3 sequence: CATSAPVGAGGNEQFF. The DNA for the CDR3 is TGTGCCACCAGTGCACCCGTAGGGGCTGGTGGCAATGAGCAGTTCTTC.

J is TRBJ2-7 and V is TRBV9; D unresolved. Trimming removed 4 bases from V and 6 bases from J, with 11 bases in between. The CDR3 is 12 residues long. The germline CDR1 and CDR2 sequences are SGDLS and YYNGEE. Written as DNA, the CDR3 is TGTGCCAGCAGCTCCTTCGAAGGCGAGCAGTACTTC. This translates into CASSSFEGEQYF.

This clonotype ranks as medium-sized. This sequence joins TRBV29-1 and TRBJ2-7; a weak D match, TRBD1 (5 bases). V was trimmed by 5 bases and J by 3 bases, leaving 8 bases between them. Germline V gene lookup returns CDR1 SQVTM and CDR2 ANQGSEA. CDR3 length: 11 amino acids. The CDR3 nucleotides are TGCAGCGTTTTTCAGGGCTACGAGCAGTACTTC. Translated: CSVFQGYEQYF.